This paragraph covers one TCR beta chain sequence. A unique molecular identifier was attached to every TCR cDNA molecule. TCRdb itself ran the 5' RACE reads through MiXCR, one entry per CDR3 protein. The sample lists about 52,000 distinct CDR3 sequences, under 8% seen once, with roughly 37% in the top ten. V lost 6 bases and J 4 bases, leaving 18 bases between the germline ends. This CDR3 has 15 amino acids. Germline V gene data show CDR1 as MDHEN and CDR2 as SYDVKM. The data are from a study of spatial heterogeneity in lung cancer. Study information: Any follow-up PBMC samples that were available went on to be sequenced, and the median time to follow-up was around two years after resection.

Time point: blood at routine non-recurrence follow-up after resection. The study sequenced unsorted whole RNA from tumor, nontumor lung or frozen PBMC. The V and J genes are TRBV28 and TRBJ1-1; D is unresolved. The sequenced sample was PBMCs, obtained at follow-up. This receptor was identified in a female donor with early-stage non-small cell lung cancer. The CDR3 DNA is TGTGCCAGCAGGAGCAGTGACACTAGCTTCACTGAAGCTTTCTTT. Translation gives CASRSSDTSFTEAFF.